The rows below give T cell receptor beta chains drawn from one sample of a study of Graves' ophthalmopathy and Graves' hyperthyroidism. TCRdb analysed the multiplex PCR reads with MiXCR anew, one entry per CDR3 protein. The top ten hold roughly 2.3% of the sample, which has roughly 350,000 distinct CDR3 sequences, about 15% seen once. Sequenced: peripheral blood. The receptors derive from an adult woman with stable Graves' hyperthyroidism. The CDR3 runs from the conserved cysteine through the conserved F or W. A D gene is named only where the DNA matches it firmly. Not every row has a clone size; where given, it reads once, few, many or a size class.

TRBJ2-7 | TRBV12-3/TRBV12-4 | - | TRBD1 | 16 | TGTGCCAGCAGTTCTAAACAGGGGCTCTCCTCCTACGAGCAGTACTTC | CASSSKQGLSSYEQYF
TRBJ1-1 | TRBV30 | many | - | 13 | TGTGCCTGGAGCAGGATGGGGAACACTGAAGCTTTCTTT | CAWSRMGNTEAFF
TRBJ1-3 | TRBV19 | - | TRBD1 | 16 | TGTGCCAGTAGTATTCGGGGACAGCTTTCTGGAAACACCATATATTTT | CASSIRGQLSGNTIYF
TRBJ2-5 | TRBV28 | few | TRBD2 | 18 | TGTGCCAGCAGTTTTCGGTTGGAAGCGGGAGGGCCTGGAGAGACCAAGTACTTC | CASSFRLEAGGPGETKYF
TRBJ2-7 | TRBV11-2 | - | TRBD2 | 14 | TGTGCCAGCAGCCAAGGGACTACCACCTACGAGCAGTACTTC | CASSQGTTTYEQYF
TRBJ2-5 | TRBV15 | many | TRBD1 | 17 | TGTGCCACCAGCGGAGATGGACAGGAGATTAGCGAAGAGACCCAGTACTTC | CATSGDGQEISEETQYF
TRBJ1-1 | TRBV19 | many | TRBD1 | 13 | TGTGCCAGCGGGACAGTCGGGAACACTGAAGCTTTCTTT | CASGTVGNTEAFF
TRBJ1-1 | TRBV7-2 | many | - | 14 | TGTGCCAGCAGCTTAGTTGGGGGCGCGACTGAAGCTTTCTTT | CASSLVGGATEAFF
TRBJ2-2 | TRBV12-3/TRBV12-4 | many | - | 15 | TGTGCCAGCAGTTTCGTGGGGGAGAACACCGGGGAGCTGTTTTTT | CASSFVGENTGELFF
TRBJ1-2 | TRBV30 | - | - | 13 | TGTGCCTGGAGTCGTTCAGCTAACTATGGCTACACCTTC | CAWSRSANYGYTF
TRBJ1-1 | TRBV20-1 | many | - | 13 | TGCAGTGCTTTTCTGACCTTGAACACTGAAGCTTTCTTT | CSAFLTLNTEAFF
TRBJ2-2 | TRBV12-5 | many | TRBD1 | 15 | TGTGCTAGTAAACGACAGGGGACCTACACCGGGGAGCTGTTTTTT | CASKRQGTYTGELFF
TRBJ2-7 | TRBV7-2 | many | TRBD2 | 20 | TGTGCCAGCAGCACCCCAGGTCCGGGACTAGCGGGAGGGCTGGCCTACGAGCAGTACTTC | CASSTPGPGLAGGLAYEQYF
TRBJ1-5 | TRBV6-2/TRBV6-3 | many | TRBD1 | 16 | TGTGCCAGCAGTTCCGCGGACAGGGGAAGCAATCAGCCCCAGCATTTT | CASSSADRGSNQPQHF
TRBJ2-7 | TRBV27 | many | - | 14 | TGTGCCAGCAGTTCCTTGGCGGGGATGAACGAGCAGTACTTC | CASSSLAGMNEQYF